The next 25 T cell receptor beta chains were all read from a single sample in a study of cytomegalovirus exposure and HLA in healthy donors. The PCR had 60 Vbeta and 13 Jbeta primers. Assay used: immunoSEQ multiplex PCR; TCRdb lists only in-frame clones, some missing. The table has more than 150,000 clones, 80% seen once. The sample was PBMCs. The receptor set was obtained from a woman aged 25 to 39 in good health and CMV-seronegative.

The gene calls are TRBV7-2 and TRBJ1-2; 7 bases agree with TRBD1. The J segment lost 7 bases and the V segment lost 11 bases, leaving 7 bases of the junction unmatched. This CDR3 is built from 11 residues. Germline V gene lookup returns CDR1 SGHTA and CDR2 FQGNSA. CDR3 amino acids: CAYEGAGGYTF. In DNA, the CDR3 is TGTGCCTACGAGGGGGCCGGTGGCTACACCTTC.

This chain links TRBV27 with TRBJ2-1; TRBD2 aligns across 7 bases. The length of the CDR3 is 18 residues. The V and J ends lost 2 bases and 6 bases, in that order; junction bases with no gene match: 16. In germline, CDR1 is MNHEY, CDR2 SMNVEV (reference sequence). CDR3 loop: CASSLSLERSGVSNEQFF. The CDR3 DNA reads TGTGCCAGCAGTTTAAGTCTCGAGCGGAGCGGGGTTTCCAATGAGCAGTTCTTC.

The genes are TRBV9 and TRBJ1-2; D ambiguous. Trimming left V 0 bases short and J 2 bases short, with 11 bases between. The length of the CDR3 is 15 residues. Germline lookup yields CDR1 SGDLS and CDR2 YYNGEE. The chain's CDR3 is CASSVDPGGNYGYTF. The CDR3 region has the DNA TGTGCCAGCAGCGTAGATCCAGGTGGGAACTATGGCTACACCTTC. Variable domain in full (rest from reference TRBV9 and TRBJ1-2): DSGVTQTPKHLITATGQRVTLRCSPRSGDLSVYWYQQSLDQGLQFLIQYYNGEERAKGNILERFSAQQFPDLHSELNLSSLELGDSALYFCASSVDPGGNYGYTFGSGTRLTVV.

The genes are TRBV9 and TRBJ1-2; D is ambiguous. This CDR3 is 16 amino acids long. V dropped 3 bases and J dropped 8 bases, with 23 bases sitting between them. The germline gives CDR1 SGDLS, CDR2 YYNGEE. DNA for the CDR3: TGTGCCAGCAGCGCCACGTCGGGAACTGCCATGGGGGGCTACACCTTC. The encoded protein is CASSATSGTAMGGYTF.

As DNA, the CDR3 is TGCGCCAGCAGCCAAGATAGTGGAGGGGGCGCAGGGCAGTACTTC. This gives the protein CASSQDSGGGAGQYF. The chain uses TRBV4-1 and TRBJ2-7; TRBD1 is a possible D gene (7 bases). The CDR3 has 15 residues. From germline, CDR1 is MGHRA and CDR2 YSYEKL. Trimming cost V 0 bases and J 9 bases, with 18 bases left between them.

The chain combines TRBV4-3 with TRBJ2-5; 7 bases fit TRBD2. Per the germline V gene, CDR1 is LGHNA and CDR2 is YSLEER. The CDR3 consists of 14 residues. V lost 1 base and J lost 3; bases outside the gene matches: 2. CDR3: CASSQGLAKETQYF. The DNA of the CDR3 is TGCGCCAGCAGCCAAGGACTAGCCAAAGAGACCCAGTACTTC.

The chain has TRBV5-1 and TRBJ2-5; 15 bases are shared with TRBD2. The CDR3 is 18 residues long. V lost 3 bases, J lost 5 bases, and 11 bases stayed unmatched. Germline V gives CDR1 SGHRS, CDR2 YFSETQ. This chain's CDR3 is CASSSSGLAGGPRETQYF. In DNA, the CDR3 is TGCGCCAGCAGCTCGAGCGGACTAGCGGGGGGGCCGAGGGAGACCCAGTACTTC.

This clone was observed a few times. The gene calls are TRBV19 and TRBJ2-7, with a weak D call TRBD1 (6 bases). Germline V gives CDR1 LNHDA, CDR2 SQIVND (reference sequence). V was shortened by 5 bases and J by 0 bases, with 14 bases between the two germline ends. CDR3 length: 15 amino acids. CDR3 sequence reads: CASSVQGLGSYEQYF. The DNA of the CDR3 is TGTGCCAGTAGTGTACAGGGTTTGGGCTCCTACGAGCAGTACTTC.

V usage is TRBV5-1 and J usage is TRBJ2-2; possibly TRBD1 for D (6 bases). CDR3 length: 16 amino acids. V was cut by 4 bases and J by 6 bases, with 19 bases left in between. CDR1 SGHRS and CDR2 YFSETQ come from the germline V gene. Here the CDR3 DNA reads TGCGCCAGCAGCGCCAGGTTAGGGGGTGTCGCCGGGGAGCTGTTTTTT. The encoded protein is CASSARLGGVAGELFF. Drawing the rest from reference TRBV5-1 and TRBJ2-2, the complete variable domain is KAGVTQTPRYLIKTRGQQVTLSCSPISGHRSVSWYQQTPGQGLQFLFEYFSETQRNKGNFPGRFSGRQFSNSRSEMNVSTLELGDSALYLCASSARLGGVAGELFFGEGSRLTVL.

This chain links TRBV4-1 with TRBJ1-1, with unresolved D. This CDR3 has 15 amino acids. The ends were cut back, 4 bases at V and 5 bases at J, with 17 bases in the middle. CDR1 and CDR2 from the germline V gene are MGHRA and YSYEKL. The CDR3 reads CASSLASALWTEAFF. DNA of the CDR3: TGCGCCAGCAGCCTAGCCTCGGCGTTGTGGACTGAAGCTTTCTTT.

This chain uses TRBV7-2 with TRBJ2-5; 7 positions match TRBD1. CDR3 length: 15 residues. V trimming: 1 base; J trimming: 5 bases; junction bases outside the gene matches: 7. CDR1 is SGHTA, CDR2 FQGNSA, per germline. The CDR3 DNA reads as TGTGCCAGCAGCTTAGTCCGAGCGACAGGGGAGACCCAGTACTTC. This gives the protein CASSLVRATGETQYF.

The CDR3 reads CASSLAGGPPSHEQFF. DNA of the CDR3: TGTGCCAGCAGCTTAGCGGGGGGTCCCCCGTCCCATGAGCAGTTCTTC. The V and J genes are TRBV7-6 and TRBJ2-1, with D possibly matching TRBD2 (6 bases). The CDR3 length is 16 residues. The germline V gene encodes CDR1 SGHVS and CDR2 FNYEAQ. The V and J ends lost 0 bases and 8 bases respectively, with 17 bases between them.

This clone was recorded a few times. The chain combines TRBV6-6 with TRBJ2-1, with 10 bases lining up with TRBD1. V lost 4 bases and J lost 4; bases outside the gene matches: 4. CDR3 length: 15 residues. The germline V gene has CDR1 MNHNY and CDR2 SVGAGI (reference sequence). The CDR3 spells CASSFGTGDYNEQFF. DNA of the CDR3: TGTGCCAGCAGTTTCGGGACAGGGGATTACAATGAGCAGTTCTTC.

The chain carries TRBV5-1 and TRBJ2-3; 7 bases are shared with TRBD2. CDR3 size: 15 residues. Per the germline V gene, CDR1 is SGHRS and CDR2 is YFSETQ. V dropped 4 bases and J dropped 5; count of bases not matched to a gene: 10. CDR3 DNA sequence: TGCGCCAGCAGCGAAATCGAGCGGGGAATAGATACGCAGTATTTT. Translation: CASSEIERGIDTQYF.

This chain connects TRBV7-3 to TRBJ1-1; D perhaps matches TRBD1 (6 bases). Trimming cost V 5 bases and J 2 bases, with 12 bases left between them. Germline CDR1 SGHTA, CDR2 FQGTGA. The CDR3 contains 14 residues. CDR3 sequence (DNA): TGTGCCAGCAGCCAGCCGGACAGAAACACTGAAGCTTTCTTT. Amino acids: CASSQPDRNTEAFF.

V gene TRBV9 combines with J gene TRBJ2-2, with 8 bases identical to TRBD2. Germline-derived CDR1 and CDR2 are SGDLS and YYNGEE. V shed 6 bases, J shed 8 bases, and the junction held 18 bases outside the gene matches. The CDR3 spans 17 residues. CDR3 DNA: TGTGCCAGCAACCCAGGCGGGCTAGCGGGTTTTTCAGGGGAGCTGTTTTTT. It encodes CASNPGGLAGFSGELFF.

The chain employs TRBV5-1 and TRBJ2-2; TRBD1 matches at 7 bases. Trimming at V came to 4 bases and at J to 5 bases, leaving 14 bases not matched to a gene. The CDR3 totals 17 residues. Per the germline V gene, CDR1 is SGHRS and CDR2 is YFSETQ. This CDR3 is CASSVLPTGSRTGELFF. The CDR3 bases are TGCGCCAGCAGCGTTTTACCGACAGGGTCCAGAACCGGGGAGCTGTTTTTT.

The genes are TRBV7-3 and TRBJ2-7; 7 bases are a match to TRBD1. Germline loops: CDR1 SGHTA, CDR2 FQGTGA. With V trimmed by 1 base and J by 4 bases, 7 bases remained unmatched. The CDR3 covers 15 residues. CDR3 loop: CASSLMTGSGYEQYF. The CDR3 DNA sequence: TGTGCCAGCAGCTTAATGACAGGGTCGGGGTACGAGCAGTACTTC. The full variable domain, with the rest looked up from reference TRBV7-3 and TRBJ2-7, is GAGVSQTPSNKVTEKGKYVELRCDPISGHTALYWYRQSLGQGPEFLIYFQGTGAADDSGLPNDRFFAVRPEGSVSTLKIQRTERGDSAVYLCASSLMTGSGYEQYFGPGTRLTVT.

This clone was detected only a few times. V gene TRBV7-7 combines with J gene TRBJ2-3; 12 bases map to TRBD2. The CDR3 runs to 16 residues. Trimming cost V 3 bases and J 3 bases; bases outside gene matches: 4. CDR1 SSHAT and CDR2 FNYEAQ come from the germline V gene (reference sequence). CDR3 bases: TGTGCCAGCAGCTTCGAGACTAGCGGGGGAACAGATACGCAGTATTTT. As protein: CASSFETSGGTDTQYF.

The chain combines TRBV29-1 with TRBJ1-4, with 7 bases lining up with TRBD1. This CDR3 spans 12 amino acids. CDR1 and CDR2 from the germline V gene are SQVTM and ANQGSEA. V dropped 7 bases and J dropped 6; count of bases not matched to a gene: 5. The CDR3 is CSGGGGDEKLFF. Written as DNA, the CDR3 is TGCAGCGGTGGAGGGGGCGATGAAAAACTGTTTTTT. The variable domain in full, completed from reference TRBV29-1 and TRBJ1-4, reads SAVISQKPSRDICQRGTSLTIQCQVDSQVTMMFWYRQQPGQSLTLIATANQGSEATYESGFVIDKFPISRPNLTFSTLTVSNMSPEDSSIYLCSGGGGDEKLFFGSGTQLSVL.

The chain joins TRBV25-1 to TRBJ2-1; a possible D gene is TRBD2 (6 bases). Germline CDR1 is MGHDK and CDR2 is SYGVNS. Between the trimmed V and J ends, which lost 9 bases and 5 bases, there was a span of 14 bases. CDR3 size: 13 residues. The CDR3 sequence: CASSSGTHNEQFF. In DNA form, the CDR3 reads TGTGCCAGTTCCTCCGGGACTCACAATGAGCAGTTCTTC.

V gene TRBV6-5 combines with J gene TRBJ2-5, with D uncertain. The CDR3 is 13 amino acids. The V and J ends lost 4 bases and 5 bases respectively, with 11 bases between them. CDR1 MNHEY and CDR2 SVGAGI come from the germline V gene. The CDR3 DNA follows: TGTGCCAGCAGTTCTCAACTTAAGGAGACCCAGTACTTC. Translating it yields CASSSQLKETQYF.

The chain employs TRBV18 and TRBJ1-1; 7 bases map to TRBD1. The CDR3 sequence is 15 residues long. The trim removed 5 bases at V and 4 bases at J, leaving 10 bases unmatched. Germline V CDR1 and CDR2: KGHSH, LQKENI. This CDR3 is CASSGDSARGTEAFF. The CDR3 DNA is TGTGCCAGCTCAGGGGACAGCGCCCGTGGCACTGAAGCTTTCTTT.

The chain joins TRBV7-3 to TRBJ2-1; TRBD2 aligns across 9 bases. CDR1 and CDR2 from the germline V gene are SGHTA and FQGTGA. The V gene end was trimmed by 4 bases and the J gene end by 4 bases; junction bases not matched to a gene: 14. This CDR3 has 18 residues. Here the CDR3 reads CASSSKPLGAGGYNEQFF. DNA of the CDR3: TGTGCCAGCAGCTCCAAGCCCCTAGGAGCGGGGGGTTACAATGAGCAGTTCTTC.

The chain employs TRBV7-8 and TRBJ1-4, with 9 bases that match TRBD1. Germline lookup yields CDR1 SGHVS and CDR2 FQNEAQ. CDR3 length: 14 residues. Losses at the gene ends were 4 bases for V and 8 bases for J; bases not matched to a gene: 5. DNA of the CDR3: TGTGCCAGCAGCTCGGGACAGGGCGGGGAAAAACTGTTTTTT. Residues: CASSSGQGGEKLFF.